This is a list of T cell receptor beta chains from one sample in a study of post-analysis software for immune sequencing data. Via MiXCR, TCRdb re-called the PCR reads, giving one row per CDR3 protein. Of hundreds of thousands of distinct CDR3 sequences listed, 30% are singletons. The sequenced sample consisted of blood. The receptors were sampled from a girl under 18 with multiple sclerosis. CDR3s include the opening cysteine and the closing phenylalanine or tryptophan. The D gene is left open where the match is weak. Where a row states a size, it is once, few, many or the class of an expanded clone; other rows omit it.

D	size	length	V	J	CDR3	DNA
.	.	11	TRBV6-6	TRBJ1-1	CASSYPAWVFF	TGTGCCAGCAGTTACCCGGCCTGGGTTTTCTTT
TRBD2	many	14	TRBV28	TRBJ2-5	CASSLLAGVETQYF	TGTGCCAGCAGTTTATTAGCGGGTGTGGAGACCCAGTACTTC
.	few	16	TRBV10-2	TRBJ1-6	CASSDSLGTRSSPLHF	TGCGCCAGCAGTGACTCATTGGGGACAAGGTCTTCACCCCTCCACTTT
.	.	12	TRBV28	TRBJ2-7	CASSLWTYEQYF	TGTGCCAGCAGTTTATGGACCTACGAGCAGTACTTC
.	many	12	TRBV11-2	TRBJ2-7	CASRGSGYEQYF	TGTGCCAGCAGGGGTAGCGGCTACGAGCAGTACTTC
.	many	15	TRBV5-5	TRBJ2-7	CASSFVDGNSYEQYF	TGTGCCAGCAGCTTCGTCGACGGCAACTCCTACGAGCAGTACTTC
TRBD2	.	14	TRBV6-2/TRBV6-3	TRBJ2-1	CASSYVAGGNEQFF	TGTGCCAGCAGTTACGTAGCGGGAGGCAATGAGCAGTTCTTC
TRBD1	.	14	TRBV12-3/TRBV12-4	TRBJ1-2	CASSPSGQTDGCTF	TGTGCCAGCAGTCCCTCGGGACAGACCGATGGCTGCACCTTC
.	.	11	TRBV3-1	TRBJ2-2	CATTGSGELFF	TGTGCCACCACAGGGTCGGGGGAGCTGTTTTTT
TRBD2	.	19	TRBV7-2	TRBJ2-5	CASSFRGVGASGRQETQYF	TGTGCCAGCAGCTTTAGAGGGGTTGGGGCTAGCGGTAGACAGGAGACCCAGTACTTC
TRBD1	.	16	TRBV28	TRBJ2-1	CASSLIGTGSYNGQFF	TGTGCCAGCAGTTTGATAGGGACAGGCTCCTACAATGGGCAGTTCTTC
TRBD1	.	14	TRBV10-3	TRBJ1-5	CAISETGGSQPQHF	TGTGCCATCAGTGAAACAGGGGGCAGTCAGCCCCAGCATTTT
TRBD2	.	18	TRBV7-2	TRBJ2-1	CASSLVSTASGAYNEQFF	TGTGCCAGCAGCTTAGTCTCGACCGCTAGCGGGGCTTACAATGAGCAGTTCTTC
TRBD2	few	17	TRBV10-3	TRBJ2-1	CALSRALAGLLDNEQFF	TGTGCCCTTTCGAGAGCCTTAGCGGGATTACTAGACAATGAGCAGTTCTTC
TRBD1	.	15	TRBV7-9	TRBJ2-7	CASFLGQGIPYEQYF	TGTGCCAGCTTTCTGGGACAGGGGATTCCCTACGAGCAGTACTTC
TRBD1	many	16	TRBV29-1	TRBJ2-6	CSVDGQDPTGANVLTF	TGCAGCGTTGACGGACAGGACCCGACTGGGGCCAACGTCCTGACTTTC
TRBD2	few	17	TRBV3-1	TRBJ2-1	CASSQDPRRGGYNEQFF	TGTGCCAGCAGCCAAGACCCCCGGCGGGGGGGTTACAATGAGCAGTTCTTC
TRBD1	.	14	TRBV6-5	TRBJ1-1	CASSYSGTGGRAFF	TGTGCCAGCAGTTACTCGGGGACAGGGGGCAGAGCTTTCTTT
TRBD1	.	18	TRBV6-5	TRBJ1-5	CASSFPGGQVGSNQPQHF	TGTGCCAGCAGTTTCCCTGGTGGACAGGTCGGGAGCAATCAGCCCCAGCATTTT
.	few	15	TRBV29-1	TRBJ2-7	CSVEYQGPYAYEQYF	TGCAGCGTTGAATACCAAGGCCCCTATGCCTACGAGCAGTACTTC
TRBD2	.	16	TRBV20-1	TRBJ2-7	CSSLAGGLSSYNEQYF	TGCAGTTCTCTAGCGGGAGGCCTCAGCTCCTACAATGAGCAGTACTTC
.	many	15	TRBV3-1	TRBJ2-6	CASSQADSGANVLTF	TGTGCCAGCAGCCAAGCCGACTCTGGGGCCAACGTCCTGACTTTC
TRBD2	many	14	TRBV29-1	TRBJ2-5	CSVGTSGGQETQYF	TGCAGCGTCGGGACTAGCGGGGGCCAAGAGACCCAGTACTTC
.	few	13	TRBV29-1	TRBJ2-3	CSVGAGSTDTQYF	TGCAGCGTTGGAGCAGGGAGCACAGATACGCAGTATTTT
.	.	17	TRBV6-5	TRBJ2-7	CASSYLPRGARPGEQYF	TGTGCCAGCAGTTACTTACCACGGGGGGCGCGACCTGGCGAGCAGTACTTC